The clone carrying this T cell receptor beta chain was counted ten times or more. V lost 3 bases to trimming and J lost 2 bases, with 5 bases between them. Germline V gene data show CDR1 as SGHTA and CDR2 as FQGNSA. The CDR3 has 13 residues. Using RNA template, CDR3s of TCR alpha and beta were amplified with iRepertoire arm-PCR. For one-step reverse transcription and amplification, 100-400 ng of tissue mRNA or PBMC total RNA was used. TCRdb independently ran MiXCR on the multiplex PCR reads; one entry per CDR3 protein. In the table there are some 99,000 distinct CDR3 sequences, under 30% of which are singletons. The data are from a study of glioma-infiltrating T cells.

The receptor was isolated from a human donor with low-grade glioma or glioblastoma, undergoing nonglioma brain surgery, or in good health (not recorded which). Sequenced sample: glioma tissue, nonneoplastic brain tissue, or PBMCs (not recorded which). The rearrangement uses TRBV7-2 and TRBJ1-5; D not resolved. Here the CDR3 DNA reads TGTGCCAGCAGCTTCCAGGGCAATCAGCCCCAGCATTTT. Translation gives CASSFQGNQPQHF.